The T cell receptor (beta chain) under discussion was sequenced for a study of metastatic and nonmetastatic thyroid tumors. Study-level information: Repertoire comparisons spanned blood and tumor or nodule tissue from malignant and benign thyroid patients. Broader study findings: Versus benign nodules, malignant thyroid tumors reportedly had significantly higher TCR beta diversity, in blood and tumor.

No treatment had been given to any patient before thyroid surgery. This clone is medium-sized within its sample. The antigen is not known. In the original analysis: Built for papillary thyroid cancer, a distant-metastasis classifier drew on CDR3 differences across clinicopathological groups. Via MiXCR, TCRdb re-called the PCR reads. TCRdb's processing, not the authors', yielded these V and J calls. The sample contains 8,000 to 9,500 clones, about 32% of which appear only once. In germline, CDR1 is WSHSY, CDR2 SAAADI. Losses at the gene ends were 7 bases for V and 3 bases for J; bases not matched to a gene: 4. This CDR3 spans 13 amino acids.

The sequence derives from a female donor with papillary thyroid cancer or a benign thyroid nodule (not recorded which). Some clones in this sample may be carry-over from other donors' samples. Sequences were obtained from tumor tissue. The chain combines TRBV10-2 with TRBJ2-3; TRBD1 matches 7 bases. The chain's CDR3 is CASTWGQTDTQYF. The DNA for the CDR3 is TGCGCCAGCACGTGGGGACAGACAGATACGCAGTATTTT.